These 15 T cell receptor beta chains share one sample of origin, sequenced in a study of shared clonotypes between healthy human individuals. The repertoire was sequenced with immunoSEQ multiplex PCR; TCRdb's copy has only in-frame clones and lacks some. The table includes about 1.4 million clones, around 97% detected once. What was sequenced was naive CD4+ T cells sorted from blood. As to subset: CD45RA+ positively selected. These receptors came from a man in his thirties or forties in good health.

The CDR3 sequence is CASSLEVQQETQYF. CDR3 DNA: TGTGCCAGCAGCTTGGAAGTCCAGCAAGAGACCCAGTACTTC. The rearrangement joins TRBV7-6 to TRBJ2-5; no definite D call. Per the germline V gene, CDR1 is SGHVS and CDR2 is FNYEAQ. This CDR3 comprises 14 residues. Between the trimmed V and J ends, which lost 3 bases and 2 bases, there was a span of 10 bases.

The chain employs TRBV28 and TRBJ1-4, with D possibly TRBD1 on 6 matching bases. The CDR3 extends over 13 amino acids. V dropped 6 bases and J dropped 5 bases, with 10 bases sitting between them. Germline V gene lookup returns CDR1 MDHEN and CDR2 SYDVKM. CDR3 bases: TGTGCCAGCAGCAGGGGACCAAATGAAAAACTGTTTTTT. Its protein is CASSRGPNEKLFF.

J is TRBJ1-2 and V is TRBV28; D ambiguous. Germline-derived CDR1 and CDR2 are MDHEN and SYDVKM. The CDR3 runs 13 residues. V dropped 6 bases and J dropped 5 bases, with 13 bases sitting between them. CDR3 sequence reads: CASSPNGPYGYTF. The CDR3 nucleotides read TGTGCCAGCAGCCCGAACGGACCTTATGGCTACACCTTC.

The CDR3 DNA is TGTGCCAGCAGTGAAGGGGGGACAAGTGGCACTGAAGCTTTCTTT. It specifies CASSEGGTSGTEAFF. The chain is built from TRBV6-1 and TRBJ1-1, with D possibly TRBD1 on 6 matching bases. The CDR3 is 15 residues long. V lost 1 base and J 4 bases, leaving 13 bases between the germline ends. Germline V gene lookup returns CDR1 MNHNS and CDR2 SASEGT.

This chain connects TRBV7-6 to TRBJ2-7, with 7 bases fitting TRBD1. CDR1 and CDR2 (germline): SGHVS, FNYEAQ. The CDR3 totals 14 residues. V was clipped by 5 bases and J by 2 bases; unmatched bases: 6. CDR3 region: CASSPRQGTYEQYF. CDR3 sequence (DNA): TGTGCCAGCAGCCCAAGACAGGGCACCTACGAGCAGTACTTC.

This clone was seen once. J is TRBJ2-1 and V is TRBV7-9; D possibly corresponds to TRBD2 (6 bases). CDR3 length: 14 amino acids. CDR1 is SEHNR, CDR2 FQNEAQ, per germline (reference sequence). The V end was cut by 7 bases, the J end by 0 bases, with 10 bases between. CDR3 amino acids: CASKLGGSYNEQFF. The CDR3 nucleotides are TGTGCCAGCAAACTGGGGGGCTCCTACAATGAGCAGTTCTTC.

DNA for the CDR3: TGTGCCAGCAGTGAGACAGGGATTAGCAATCAGCCCCAGCATTTT. It specifies CASSETGISNQPQHF. The gene calls are TRBV2 and TRBJ1-5, with 7 bases lining up with TRBD1. Per germline, CDR1 SNHLY and CDR2 FYNNEI. The CDR3 totals 15 residues. Trimming took 3 bases from V and 0 from J; bases not matched to a gene: 2. The full variable domain, with the rest looked up from reference TRBV2 and TRBJ1-5, is EPEVTQTPSHQVTQMGQEVILRCVPISNHLYFYWYRQILGQKVEFLVSFYNNEISEKSEIFDDQFSVERPDGSNFTLKIRSTKLEDSAMYFCASSETGISNQPQHFGDGTRLSIL.

The CDR3 protein is CASSYGRGRYYEQYF. CDR3 DNA sequence: TGTGCCAGCAGTTACGGTAGGGGCAGATACTACGAGCAGTACTTC. J is TRBJ2-7 and V is TRBV6-6; a possible D gene is TRBD1 (5 bases). The CDR3 extends over 15 amino acids. Germline assignment: CDR1 MNHNY and CDR2 SVGAGI (reference sequence). Trimming took 2 bases from V and 3 from J, leaving 14 bases between them.

On this clone itself: The sample has other DNA sequences that encode this CDR3 too. V gene TRBV27 combines with J gene TRBJ1-5; 8 positions agree with TRBD1. V lost 2 bases, J lost 4 bases, and 1 base stayed unmatched. CDR3 size: 14 residues. The germline CDR1 and CDR2 sequences are MNHEY and SMNVEV (reference sequence). This CDR3 is CASSLRQGNQPQHF. CDR3 DNA: TGTGCCAGCAGTTTACGACAGGGGAATCAGCCCCAGCATTTT.

V gene TRBV6-5 combines with J gene TRBJ2-7; D gene unclear. Per the germline V gene, CDR1 is MNHEY and CDR2 is SVGAGI. This CDR3 has 12 amino acids. V gave up 7 bases and J gave up 5 bases, with 12 bases separating them. In nucleotides, the CDR3 is TGTGCCAGCACCTCACGAGGAGACGAGCAGTACTTC. Translating it yields CASTSRGDEQYF.

The CDR3 bases are TGTGCCAGCAGTCAAGCCTCGGGGAGGACTGAAGCTTTCTTT. It yields the protein CASSQASGRTEAFF. The chain uses TRBV6-5 and TRBJ1-1; D gene uncertain. Looked up from germline, CDR1 is MNHEY and CDR2 is SVGAGI. Trimming took off 5 bases at V and 5 bases at J, with 15 bases between the two ends. The CDR3 loop spans 14 amino acids.

The rearrangement links TRBV6-6 to TRBJ2-3; TRBD1 agrees at 8 bases. Per germline, CDR1 MNHNY and CDR2 SVGAGI (reference sequence). Trimming took 0 bases from V and 6 from J; bases not matched to a gene: 5. The CDR3 has 15 residues. The CDR3 sequence is CASSYSAGGADTQYF. The CDR3 region has the DNA TGTGCCAGCAGTTACTCGGCAGGGGGCGCCGATACGCAGTATTTT.

The chain has TRBV10-3 and TRBJ1-3, with a tentative D call TRBD1 (5 bases). The CDR3 is made up of 14 amino acids. V lost 11 bases and J lost 1, with 15 bases in between. Germline V gives CDR1 ENHRY, CDR2 SYGVKD. The CDR3 region is CASESGSSGNTIYF. As DNA, the CDR3 is TGTGCCTCTGAATCAGGGAGTTCTGGAAACACCATATATTTT.

This clone was observed a single time. The chain has TRBV9 and TRBJ2-3; D is unclear. The germline V gene has CDR1 SGDLS and CDR2 YYNGEE. V was trimmed by 2 bases and J by 3 bases, leaving 7 bases between them. This CDR3 is 13 amino acids long. The CDR3 is CASSVMGTDTQYF. CDR3 coding DNA: TGTGCCAGCAGCGTTATGGGTACAGATACGCAGTATTTT.

The chain joins TRBV7-8 to TRBJ1-2; possibly TRBD1 for D (6 bases). CDR3 length: 15 residues. Trimming removed 4 bases from V and 1 base from J, with 13 bases in between. Germline V gene data show CDR1 as SGHVS and CDR2 as FQNEAQ. CDR3 in amino acids: CASSSRGGNNYGYTF. The CDR3 DNA reads as TGTGCCAGCAGCTCCCGAGGGGGTAATAACTATGGCTACACCTTC.